Below, 13 T cell receptor beta chains from the same sample are listed, as sequenced in a study of blood T cell repertoires in COVID-19. Using immunoSEQ multiplex PCR, the repertoire was profiled, and TCRdb retains in-frame clones only, with some absent. The sample shows about 220,000 clones, 84% of them seen only once. The sample comprised peripheral blood. The receptors were gathered from a man younger than 45 with active or convalescent COVID-19.

This clone has only one observation. The chain couples TRBV7-2 to TRBJ1-2; D remains ambiguous. Germline CDR1 SGHTA, CDR2 FQGNSA. Trimming cost V 1 base and J 8 bases, with 8 bases left between them. CDR3 size: 12 residues. CDR3 amino acids: CASSLVREGYTF. In nucleotides, the CDR3 is TGTGCCAGCAGCTTAGTTCGGGAAGGCTACACCTTC. The full variable domain, completed using reference TRBV7-2 and TRBJ1-2, is GAGVSQSPSNKVTEKGKDVELRCDPISGHTALYWYRQSLGQGLEFLIYFQGNSAPDKSGLPSDRFSAERTGGSVSTLTIQRTQQEDSAVYLCASSLVREGYTFGSGTRLTVV.

The chain employs TRBV11-2 and TRBJ2-7; 9 bases are a match to TRBD2. Trimming cost V 5 bases and J 1 base; bases outside gene matches: 9. The CDR3 runs 16 residues. Germline values: CDR1 SGHAT, CDR2 FQNNGV. This chain's CDR3 is CASSLTLAGPSYEQYF. The DNA for the CDR3 is TGTGCCAGCAGCCTTACCCTAGCGGGGCCTTCCTACGAGCAGTACTTC.

CDR3 in amino acids: CATGVGAQETQYF. The CDR3 nucleotides read TGTGCCACCGGGGTTGGGGCCCAAGAGACCCAGTACTTC. The rearrangement links TRBV24-1 to TRBJ2-5; a possible D gene is TRBD1 (5 bases). The length of the CDR3 is 13 residues. Trimming stripped 9 bases from V and 1 base from J, with 11 bases between. Per germline, CDR1 KGHDR and CDR2 SFDVKD.

This chain joins TRBV30 and TRBJ1-1, with D possibly TRBD1 on 5 matching bases. Germline CDR1 and CDR2: GTSNPN and SVGIG (reference sequence). This CDR3 spans 13 amino acids. Between the trimmed V and J ends, which lost 2 bases and 6 bases, there was a span of 13 bases. CDR3 loop: CAWSMGGRAEAFF. In nucleotides, the CDR3 is TGTGCCTGGAGTATGGGGGGAAGGGCTGAAGCTTTCTTT.

The chain recombines TRBV30 with TRBJ1-5; TRBD1 is a possible D gene (6 bases). V was shortened by 0 bases and J by 0 bases, with 9 bases between the two germline ends. CDR1 is GTSNPN, CDR2 SVGIG, per germline (reference sequence). The CDR3 totals 15 residues. CDR3 bases: TGTGCCTGGAGTGTAGGGGGGGATAGCAATCAGCCCCAGCATTTT. Translated, it gives CAWSVGGDSNQPQHF.

The J gene is TRBJ2-5, the V gene TRBV3-1 (or the pseudogene TRBV3-2); TRBD2 matches 9 bases. This CDR3 region has 13 residues. After removal of 4 bases from V and 4 bases from J, the junction contained 1 base not matched to a gene. CDR1 LGHDT and CDR2 YNNKEL come from the germline V gene (reference sequence). As DNA, the CDR3 is TGTGCCAGCAGCCGGACTAGCGTAGAGACCCAGTACTTC. Translated, it gives CASSRTSVETQYF.

This chain links TRBV12-3 or TRBV12-4 with TRBJ1-1; 9 nucleotides align to TRBD1. V was pared by 7 bases and J by 5 bases, with 5 bases of the junction left unmatched. The CDR3 consists of 13 residues. Here the CDR3 DNA reads TGTGCCAGCACCGGGACAGGGAAAACTGAAGCTTTCTTT. Encoded protein: CASTGTGKTEAFF.

This clone was found once. This chain uses TRBV27 with TRBJ2-3, with D tentatively TRBD2 (5 bases). Germline loops: CDR1 MNHEY, CDR2 SMNVEV (reference sequence). Trimming took off 6 bases at V and 2 bases at J, with 18 bases between the two ends. This CDR3 spans 16 amino acids. CDR3 nucleotide sequence: TGTGCCAGCAGGAGGGCACGATTACAGCCCACAGATACGCAGTATTTT. It codes for CASRRARLQPTDTQYF.

The genes are TRBV7-8 and TRBJ2-1; D is uncertain. Germline V gene sequence: CDR1 SGHVS, CDR2 FQNEAQ. V shed 0 bases and J shed 0 bases, with 9 bases lying between them. This CDR3 has 16 residues. CDR3 coding DNA: TGTGCCAGCAGCTTAGCCCTACCCGGCTCCTACAATGAGCAGTTCTTC. Translation: CASSLALPGSYNEQFF.

The chain carries TRBV24-1 and TRBJ2-7; perhaps TRBD1 as D (5 bases). CDR1 and CDR2 (germline): KGHDR, SFDVKD. The CDR3 sequence is 13 residues long. V lost 1 base and J lost 7, with 10 bases in between. This CDR3 reads CATSDLGVDEQYF. The CDR3 coding sequence is TGTGCCACCAGTGATTTAGGGGTGGATGAGCAGTACTTC.

This rearrangement joins TRBV19 to TRBJ2-7, with TRBD1 matching 9 bases. Germline CDR1 is LNHDA and CDR2 is SQIVND (reference sequence). The CDR3 spans 14 residues. J was trimmed by 3 bases and V by 5 bases; bases with no gene match: 5. CDR3 protein: CASSFGTGHYEQYF. The CDR3 DNA is TGTGCCAGTAGTTTCGGGACAGGGCACTACGAGCAGTACTTC.

The chain combines TRBV28 with TRBJ2-7; D is possibly TRBD2 (6 bases). The germline V and J ends were trimmed by 7 bases and 3 bases, with 16 bases remaining between them. The CDR3 is made up of 14 amino acids. The germline V gene has CDR1 MDHEN and CDR2 SYDVKM. The CDR3 protein is CASTWVLGGYEQYF. CDR3 DNA sequence: TGTGCCAGCACCTGGGTCTTGGGGGGCTACGAGCAGTACTTC.

This clone occurred a few times. This chain connects TRBV5-1 to TRBJ2-1, with TRBD1 matching 10 bases. CDR3 size: 15 residues. Germline CDR1 and CDR2: SGHRS and YFSETQ. V trimming: 1 base; J trimming: 10 bases; junction bases outside the gene matches: 8. CDR3 protein: CASSLQTDRGIEQFF. In nucleotides, the CDR3 is TGCGCCAGCAGCTTGCAAACGGACAGGGGGATCGAGCAGTTCTTC.